This T cell receptor (beta chain) is from a study of blood T cell repertoires in COVID-19. Overall study context: Samples of COVID-19 (acute and convalescent) were obtained from the United States, Italy and Spain. In each case, the material was cDNA or gDNA derived from T cells, B-cell-depleted T cells, or PBMCs.

In the original workflow: For nucleated cells, counts were estimated from reference gene primer amplification. The protocol was immunoSEQ multiplex PCR, while the TCRdb copy is restricted to in-frame clones and leaves out a portion. V and J calls and clone size come straight from that table; D and trimming were deduced from the DNA. The profile covers under 250,000 clones, with roughly 80% appearing a single time and around 3.3% taken by the ten largest. Material: peripheral blood. The source of this sequence is a woman younger than 30 with acute or convalescent COVID-19.

The CDR3 here is CATSRRVQTTSGPQETQYF. CDR3 nucleotide sequence: TGTGCCACCAGCAGGCGAGTTCAAACCACTAGCGGGCCCCAAGAGACCCAGTACTTC. The chain links TRBV15 to TRBJ2-5; 9 bases agree with TRBD2. CDR3 length: 19 amino acids. The germline gives CDR1 LNHNV, CDR2 YYDKDF (reference sequence). After removal of 3 bases from V and 1 base from J, the junction contained 15 bases not matched to a gene.